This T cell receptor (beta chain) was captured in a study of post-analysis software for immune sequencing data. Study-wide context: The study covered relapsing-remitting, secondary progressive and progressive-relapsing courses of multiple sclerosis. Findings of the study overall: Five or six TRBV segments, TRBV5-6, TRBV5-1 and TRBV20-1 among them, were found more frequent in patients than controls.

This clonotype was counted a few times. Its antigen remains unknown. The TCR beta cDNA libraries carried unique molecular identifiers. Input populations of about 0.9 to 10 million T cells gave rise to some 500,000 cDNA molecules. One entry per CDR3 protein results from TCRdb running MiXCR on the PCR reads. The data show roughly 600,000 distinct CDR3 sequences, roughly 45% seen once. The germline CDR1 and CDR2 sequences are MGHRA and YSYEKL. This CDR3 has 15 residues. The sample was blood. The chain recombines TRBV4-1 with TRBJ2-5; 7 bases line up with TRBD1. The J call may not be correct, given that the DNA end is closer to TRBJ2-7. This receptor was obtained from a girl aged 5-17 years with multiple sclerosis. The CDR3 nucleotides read TGCGCCAGCAGCCAAACAACCGGGACAGAATACGAGCAGTACTTC. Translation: CASSQTTGTEYEQYF.